This TCR beta chain was observed in a study of blood T cell repertoires in COVID-19. Study in general: The United States, Italy and Spain were the sources of the acute and convalescent COVID-19 samples. In each case, the material was cDNA or gDNA derived from T cells, B-cell-depleted T cells, or PBMCs.

In the authors' workflow: Estimation of nucleated cell counts was performed using reference gene primer amplification. Produced via immunoSEQ multiplex PCR; TCRdb's table is partial and in-frame only. V, J and clone size are those of that table, while D and trimming were read from the DNA. The repertoire holds more than 100,000 clones, about 85% seen once, with 3.1% in the top ten. The V and J ends lost 7 bases and 5 bases respectively, with 17 bases between them. The length of the CDR3 is 14 residues. Looked up from germline, CDR1 is LNHDA and CDR2 is SQIVND (reference sequence). Sequenced input: peripheral blood. This TCR was sampled from a man aged 50 to 59 in a cohort sampled during active COVID-19. The chain employs TRBV19 and TRBJ1-2; no clear D gene. CDR3 sequence (DNA): TGTGCCAGTACCCCTGTGGGAGCTGGGTATGGCTACACCTTC. The encoded protein is CASTPVGAGYGYTF.